This entry describes one T cell receptor (beta chain). The sample belongs to a study of blood T cells in healthy people across ages. Together with a sample-barcoded 5' primer, a J-beta primer mix was included in a second PCR lasting roughly 6 to 12 cycles. TCRdb re-called the 5' RACE reads with MiXCR, one entry per CDR3 protein. Of more than 650,000 distinct CDR3 sequences in the sample, 50% to 65% were seen once. The CDR3 extends over 12 amino acids. Deletions cut 8 bases from V and 4 bases from J, with 12 bases between. The germline CDR1 and CDR2 sequences are MDHEN and SYDVKM. V gene TRBV28 combines with J gene TRBJ2-7; no reliable D call. Sequencing used blood. The TCR originated in a man older than 75 in good health. This CDR3 is CASFGERYEQYF. The CDR3 region has the DNA TGTGCCAGCTTCGGAGAGAGGTACGAGCAGTACTTC.